The 16 T cell receptor beta chains in this list originate from one sample, sequenced in a study of cytomegalovirus exposure and HLA in healthy donors. A multiplex PCR was run with 60 Vbeta primers and 13 Jbeta primers. Data came from immunoSEQ multiplex PCR; TCRdb stores just in-frame clones and leaves some out. This table holds 150,000 to 200,000 clones. Source material: PBMCs. These receptors came from a woman between 18 and 29 years old in good health and CMV-seropositive.

This chain joins TRBV7-6 and TRBJ2-1; possibly TRBD1 for D (5 bases). The germline gives CDR1 SGHVS, CDR2 FNYEAQ. Deletions cut 1 base from V and 3 bases from J, with 22 bases between. The CDR3 has 19 amino acids. The CDR3 protein is CASSLEQGSFPRGYNEQFF. The CDR3 coding sequence is TGTGCCAGCAGCTTAGAGCAGGGAAGTTTTCCCCGAGGCTACAATGAGCAGTTCTTC.

J is TRBJ1-6 and V is TRBV7-2; 7 nucleotides match TRBD1. This CDR3 spans 14 amino acids. The V gene's germline CDR1 is SGHTA and CDR2 FQGNSA. J gave up 6 bases and V 5 bases, and 4 bases lay outside the gene matches. CDR3 protein: CASSLGQINSPLHF. The DNA for the CDR3 is TGTGCCAGCAGCCTGGGACAGATTAATTCACCCCTCCACTTT.

This sequence joins TRBV27 and TRBJ2-3, with D unresolved. The V gene's germline CDR1 is MNHEY and CDR2 SMNVEV (reference sequence). This CDR3 has 15 residues. Trimming left V 3 bases short and J 0 bases short, with 10 bases between. Here the CDR3 reads CASSFGGTSTDTQYF. Here the CDR3 DNA reads TGTGCCAGCAGTTTTGGCGGAACTAGCACAGATACGCAGTATTTT.

The chain employs TRBV6-1 and TRBJ2-3; 11 nucleotides agree with TRBD2. Germline values: CDR1 MNHNS, CDR2 SASEGT. CDR3 length: 17 amino acids. Trimming took 0 bases from V and 3 from J; bases not matched to a gene: 5. In DNA, the CDR3 is TGTGCCAGCAGTGAAGCGCTTACTAGCGGGAGTACAGATACGCAGTATTTT. It translates to CASSEALTSGSTDTQYF.

The CDR3 sequence: CASSLDGTSAPEQFF. The CDR3 nucleotides are TGCGCCAGCAGCTTGGATGGGACTAGCGCGCCCGAGCAGTTCTTC. V usage is TRBV5-1 and J usage is TRBJ2-1; 10 nucleotides agree with TRBD2. Germline V gene data show CDR1 as SGHRS and CDR2 as YFSETQ. The CDR3 extends over 15 amino acids. Germline trimming cut 0 bases from V and 10 bases from J; bases unmatched to any gene: 7.

The V and J genes are TRBV13 and TRBJ2-6, with TRBD1 matching 8 bases. V lost 5 bases to trimming and J lost 4 bases; unmatched junction nucleotides: 4. Germline lookup yields CDR1 PRHDT and CDR2 FYEKMQ (reference sequence). CDR3 size: 15 residues. The CDR3 reads CASSPDRVGANVLTF. The CDR3 DNA follows: TGTGCCAGCAGCCCGGACAGGGTCGGGGCCAACGTCCTGACTTTC.

The rearrangement links TRBV9 to TRBJ1-2, with TRBD1 as a possible D gene (6 bases). Germline loops: CDR1 SGDLS, CDR2 YYNGEE. This CDR3 contains 15 residues. V lost 0 bases, J lost 1 base, and 10 bases lay in between. The CDR3 spells CASSVGTANNYGYTF. The CDR3 DNA follows: TGTGCCAGCAGCGTAGGGACAGCTAATAACTATGGCTACACCTTC. Based on the CDR3 plus reference TRBV9 and TRBJ1-2, the full variable domain is DSGVTQTPKHLITATGQRVTLRCSPRSGDLSVYWYQQSLDQGLQFLIQYYNGEERAKGNILERFSAQQFPDLHSELNLSSLELGDSALYFCASSVGTANNYGYTFGSGTRLTVV.

The V gene is TRBV7-9, the J gene TRBJ2-7; weak D call: TRBD2 (7 bases). This CDR3 is 14 amino acids long. Germline V gives CDR1 SEHNR, CDR2 FQNEAQ (reference sequence). The ends were cut back, 0 bases at V and 5 bases at J, with 11 bases in the middle. CDR3 amino acids: CASSLAGGQNEQYF. In nucleotides, the CDR3 is TGTGCCAGCAGCTTAGCCGGGGGGCAGAACGAGCAGTACTTC.

J is TRBJ1-1 and V is TRBV7-2, with TRBD1 identical over 10 bases. Per germline, CDR1 SGHTA and CDR2 FQGNSA. Trimming took 6 bases from V and 8 from J; bases not matched to a gene: 3. The CDR3 consists of 12 residues. CDR3 sequence: CASRRQGAEAFF. DNA of the CDR3: TGTGCCAGCAGACGACAGGGGGCGGAAGCTTTCTTT.

This chain joins TRBV18 and TRBJ2-5, with TRBD1 as a possible D gene (7 bases). The germline V and J ends were trimmed by 3 bases and 1 base, with 12 bases remaining between them. CDR1 is KGHSH and CDR2 is LQKENI in the germline V gene. CDR3 length: 15 residues. DNA for the CDR3: TGTGCCAGCTCACCGCGGGGACAGACCCAAGAGACCCAGTACTTC. Translated: CASSPRGQTQETQYF. The full variable domain, its missing parts supplied by reference TRBV18 and TRBJ2-5, is NAGVMQNPRHLVRRRGQEARLRCSPMKGHSHVYWYRQLPEEGLKFMVYLQKENIIDESGMPKERFSAEFPKEGPSILRIQQVVRGDSAAYFCASSPRGQTQETQYFGPGTRLLVL.

Remarks on this clone: A junction end diverges from the germline sequence, so it may reflect a read error. The CDR3 bases are TGCGCCAGCAGCCCTCCGGGACTAGCGAATACCGGGGAGCTGTTTTTT. Protein sequence: CASSPPGLANTGELFF. The chain carries TRBV5-1 and TRBJ2-2; the match to TRBD2 covers 10 bases. The CDR3 covers 16 residues. Germline V gives CDR1 SGHRS, CDR2 YFSETQ.

This chain uses TRBV11-3 with TRBJ2-1; tentatively, D is TRBD1 (6 bases). Germline V gene lookup returns CDR1 SGHNT and CDR2 YENEEA. Trimming took 3 bases from V and 0 from J, leaving 9 bases between them. The CDR3 consists of 15 residues. The CDR3 region has the DNA TGTGCCAGCAGCTTCGGACAGAGCTCCTACAATGAGCAGTTCTTC. It encodes CASSFGQSSYNEQFF.

The chain uses TRBV7-9 and TRBJ2-7; 12 bases align to TRBD2. V shed 4 bases, J shed 2 bases, and the junction held 9 bases outside the gene matches. CDR3 size: 17 residues. The germline CDR1 and CDR2 sequences are SEHNR and FQNEAQ (reference sequence). The CDR3 bases are TGTGCCAGCAGCTCACCCAGGACTAGCGGGGTCCCCTACGAGCAGTACTTC. Its translation is CASSSPRTSGVPYEQYF. Looking up the rest from reference TRBV7-9 and TRBJ2-7 gives the full variable domain: DTGVSQNPRHKITKRGQNVTFRCDPISEHNRLYWYRQTLGQGPEFLTYFQNEAQLEKSRLLSDRFSAERPKGSFSTLEIQRTEQGDSAMYLCASSSPRTSGVPYEQYFGPGTRLTVT.

The V gene is TRBV25-1, the J gene TRBJ1-1; 7 bases are a match to TRBD1. The ends lost 8 bases at V and 4 bases at J; junction bases unmatched: 13. Germline V gives CDR1 MGHDK, CDR2 SYGVNS. The length of the CDR3 is 15 residues. The CDR3 is CASGLNKGAGTEAFF. As DNA, the CDR3 is TGTGCCAGCGGACTTAATAAGGGGGCGGGCACTGAAGCTTTCTTT.

The J gene is TRBJ2-5, the V gene TRBV19; D not resolved. Germline V gives CDR1 LNHDA, CDR2 SQIVND (reference sequence). Between the trimmed V and J ends, which lost 3 bases and 4 bases, there was a span of 9 bases. The CDR3 length is 13 residues. The CDR3 DNA follows: TGTGCCAGTAGTATTGCCACAGCAGAGACCCAGTACTTC. As protein: CASSIATAETQYF.

This rearrangement joins TRBV6-4 to TRBJ2-2, with D tentatively TRBD1 (6 bases). CDR1 is MRHNA, CDR2 SNTAGT, per germline. Trimming shortened V by 4 bases and J by 3 bases, and 9 bases separated the two germline ends. The CDR3 is 14 residues long. For the CDR3, the DNA is TGTGCCAGCAGTGCATCAGGGGACACCGGGGAGCTGTTTTTT. This sequence encodes CASSASGDTGELFF.